The 24 T cell receptor beta chains reported below all come from one sample, sequenced in a study of control samples from healthy donors and cancer patients. Assay used: immunoSEQ multiplex PCR; TCRdb lists only in-frame clones, some missing. The table shows roughly 84,000 clones, with approximately 91% occurring only once. The sample taken for sequencing was blood. The source of these receptors is a man aged 50 to 60 in good health.

For the CDR3, the DNA is TGTGCCAGTAGTACCCCCGGCCAGGGGAATCAAGAGACCCAGTACTTC. As protein: CASSTPGQGNQETQYF. The chain joins TRBV19 to TRBJ2-5, with D maybe TRBD1 (6 bases). The V end was cut by 4 bases, the J end by 2 bases, with 17 bases between. The CDR3 extends over 16 amino acids. Germline CDR1 reads LNHDA; CDR2 reads SQIVND (reference sequence).

The chain has TRBV6-1 and TRBJ1-4, with a weak D call TRBD1 (6 bases). The germline CDR1 and CDR2 sequences are MNHNS and SASEGT. The CDR3 covers 14 residues. The V end lost 7 bases, the J end lost 6 bases, and 15 bases lay between the germline ends. CDR3 in DNA: TGTGCCAGCATTACCGGGACAACCTATGAAAAACTGTTTTTT. Translation: CASITGTTYEKLFF.

The genes are TRBV3-1 (or the pseudogene TRBV3-2) and TRBJ2-7, with D unclear. Germline CDR1 is LGHDT and CDR2 is YNNKEL (reference sequence). The CDR3 is 11 residues long. V was shortened by 6 bases and J by 9 bases, with 12 bases between the two germline ends. The CDR3 sequence is CASRDGPWQYF. The DNA for the CDR3 is TGTGCCAGCAGAGATGGGCCGTGGCAGTACTTC.

V and J are TRBV2 and TRBJ1-2; D may be TRBD1 (6 bases). There are 14 residues in the CDR3. V was shortened by 1 base and J by 7 bases, with 13 bases between the two germline ends. Germline CDR1 and CDR2: SNHLY and FYNNEI. The CDR3 DNA is TGTGCCAGCAGTGAAGAGTGGACAGCCCTTGGCTACACCTTC. Its protein is CASSEEWTALGYTF.

This chain links TRBV4-3 with TRBJ2-2; no definite D call. V lost 2 bases, J lost 2 bases, and 12 bases lay in between. Per the germline V gene, CDR1 is LGHNA and CDR2 is YSLEER. The CDR3 totals 16 residues. The CDR3 bases are TGCGCCAGCAGCCAAAGGAGCCAGGTTAACACCGGGGAGCTGTTTTTT. Translation gives CASSQRSQVNTGELFF.

This chain connects TRBV6-1 to TRBJ1-5, with D hard to call. Germline CDR1 MNHNS, CDR2 SASEGT. Trimming took off 3 bases at V and 9 bases at J, with 12 bases between the two ends. The CDR3 is made up of 13 amino acids. CDR3 nucleotides: TGTGCCAGCAGTGATTCTGGGCTGGGGCCCCAGCATTTT. As protein: CASSDSGLGPQHF.

The CDR3 DNA sequence: TGTGCCAGCAGCTTCCTCTGGGACAGGGGAGATTCACCCCTCCACTTT. As protein: CASSFLWDRGDSPLHF. V gene TRBV7-2 combines with J gene TRBJ1-6; 10 bases line up with TRBD1. Germline V lookup: CDR1 SGHTA, CDR2 FQGNSA. V dropped 3 bases and J dropped 8; count of bases not matched to a gene: 7. The CDR3 is made up of 16 amino acids.

The chain employs TRBV30 and TRBJ1-1; D unclear. This CDR3 spans 11 amino acids. The germline V gene encodes CDR1 GTSNPN and CDR2 SVGIG (reference sequence). Between the trimmed V and J ends, which lost 7 bases and 7 bases, there was a span of 13 bases. The CDR3 coding sequence is TGTGCCTCCAGACCCACCATTGAAGCTTTCTTT. This codes for CASRPTIEAFF.

V and J are TRBV29-1 and TRBJ1-3, with 8 bases fitting TRBD1. The CDR3 has 12 amino acids. V gave up 7 bases and J gave up 10 bases; unmatched junction bases: 9. Germline CDR1 SQVTM, CDR2 ANQGSEA. The CDR3 DNA sequence: TGCAGCGCCGGACAGGGAGGGTCGACCATATATTTT. This encodes CSAGQGGSTIYF.

This chain joins TRBV10-1 and TRBJ1-5; D is perhaps TRBD1 (5 bases). V gave up 4 bases and J gave up 0 bases, with 13 bases separating them. The CDR3 length is 16 residues. Germline assignment: CDR1 WNHNN and CDR2 SYGVQD (reference sequence). CDR3 nucleotide sequence: TGCGCCAGCAGTGGGAGGGACGTTGATAGCAATCAGCCCCAGCATTTT. Protein product: CASSGRDVDSNQPQHF.

This chain links TRBV30 with TRBJ2-3; 9 bases fit TRBD2. The CDR3 loop spans 14 amino acids. CDR1 and CDR2 from the germline V gene are GTSNPN and SVGIG (reference sequence). V shed 2 bases and J 3 bases; nucleotides not matched to a gene: 3. The CDR3 DNA sequence: TGTGCCTGGAGTATGCGGGGGGGGACAGATACGCAGTATTTT. This sequence encodes CAWSMRGGTDTQYF.

This sequence joins TRBV10-1 and TRBJ1-5; D remains unclear. Germline loops: CDR1 WNHNN, CDR2 SYGVQD (reference sequence). V dropped 4 bases and J dropped 1 base, with 5 bases sitting between them. There are 13 residues in the CDR3. The chain's CDR3 is CASSGSSNQPQHF. The DNA of the CDR3 is TGCGCCAGCAGTGGGTCAAGCAATCAGCCCCAGCATTTT.

V usage is TRBV6-5 and J usage is TRBJ1-1; D ambiguous. Per germline, CDR1 MNHEY and CDR2 SVGAGI. Trimming took 0 bases from V and 3 from J, leaving 14 bases between them. The CDR3 consists of 16 residues. The CDR3 DNA reads as TGTGCCAGCAGTTACTCGTACGAGCTGCCGGACACTGAAGCTTTCTTT. Its translation is CASSYSYELPDTEAFF.

The V call is TRBV6-6, the J call TRBJ2-3, with 7 bases aligning to TRBD1. Germline V gives CDR1 MNHNY, CDR2 SVGAGI (reference sequence). This CDR3 is built from 17 residues. V lost 5 bases, J lost 3 bases, and 14 bases stayed unmatched. The CDR3 DNA sequence: TGTGCCAGCAGTCCCTATTTTAGGGGGCTTTGGACAGATACGCAGTATTTT. Protein sequence: CASSPYFRGLWTDTQYF.

This sequence joins TRBV5-1 and TRBJ1-2; 8 bases line up with TRBD1. V lost 6 bases and J lost 8; bases outside the gene matches: 12. CDR3 size: 14 residues. The germline CDR1 and CDR2 sequences are SGHRS and YFSETQ. CDR3 sequence reads: CASTPAGQAGGYTF. In DNA form, the CDR3 reads TGCGCCAGCACCCCGGCGGGACAGGCGGGGGGCTACACCTTC.

CDR3 DNA sequence: TGTGCCAGCAGCTTCCAAGAGACCCAGTACTTC. Encoded protein: CASSFQETQYF. The rearrangement uses TRBV7-9 and TRBJ2-5; D not resolved. CDR3 size: 11 residues. Germline-derived CDR1 and CDR2 are SEHNR and FQNEAQ (reference sequence). V was cut by 3 bases and J by 1 base, with 0 bases left in between.

With regard to this clone: Other DNA sequences in the sample encode the same CDR3. J is TRBJ1-1 and V is TRBV18; the match to TRBD1 covers 8 bases. The V gene's germline CDR1 is KGHSH and CDR2 LQKENI. The V gene end was trimmed by 11 bases and the J gene end by 4 bases; junction bases not matched to a gene: 9. There are 13 residues in the CDR3. In nucleotides, the CDR3 is TGTGCCGGATTGACAGGGGAGGGCACTGAAGCTTTCTTT. It codes for CAGLTGEGTEAFF.

Many counts were recorded for this clone. The V and J genes are TRBV7-2 and TRBJ1-4; possibly TRBD1 for D (6 bases). CDR3 size: 13 residues. The V end was cut by 3 bases, the J end by 5 bases, with 7 bases between. Germline lookup yields CDR1 SGHTA and CDR2 FQGNSA. This CDR3 reads CASSFRGNEKLFF. CDR3 nucleotides: TGTGCCAGCAGCTTCAGGGGAAATGAAAAACTGTTTTTT.

This clone was counted a few times. This chain joins TRBV10-2 and TRBJ2-2, with D possibly TRBD1 on 5 matching bases. Germline V gene sequence: CDR1 WSHSY, CDR2 SAAADI. CDR3 length: 13 residues. V was clipped by 6 bases and J by 5 bases, with 10 bases between them. Written as DNA, the CDR3 is TGCGCCAGCAGGTCAGGGCGGACCGGGGAGCTGTTTTTT. It translates to CASRSGRTGELFF.

The chain is built from TRBV30 and TRBJ1-5; unclear D gene. Germline V gene sequence: CDR1 GTSNPN, CDR2 SVGIG (reference sequence). This CDR3 contains 13 residues. The V end lost 5 bases, the J end lost 3 bases, and 11 bases lay between the germline ends. The CDR3 DNA follows: TGTGCCTGGGGACTTAGGAACAATCAGCCCCAGCATTTT. Translated, it gives CAWGLRNNQPQHF. Full variable domain (outside the CDR3, taken from reference TRBV30 and TRBJ1-5): SQTIHQWPATLVQPVGSPLSLECTVEGTSNPNLYWYRQAAGRGLQLLFYSVGIGQISSEVPQNLSASRPQDRQFILSSKKLLLSDSGFYLCAWGLRNNQPQHFGDGTRLSIL.

The rearrangement uses TRBV10-3 and TRBJ2-3, with 8 nucleotides matching TRBD2. The CDR3 runs to 16 residues. Germline V gene lookup returns CDR1 ENHRY and CDR2 SYGVKD. With 0 bases clipped from V and 1 base from J, the junction kept 3 bases outside the gene matches. As DNA, the CDR3 is TGTGCCATCAGTGAGTCGGGGCGGGGGGGCACAGATACGCAGTATTTT. Its translation is CAISESGRGGTDTQYF.

The gene calls are TRBV30 and TRBJ1-1; 9 nucleotides line up with TRBD1. The ends lost 2 bases at V and 0 bases at J; junction bases unmatched: 16. The CDR3 is 19 residues long. Germline loops: CDR1 GTSNPN, CDR2 SVGIG (reference sequence). CDR3 sequence (DNA): TGTGCCTGGAGTAGGCCAACAGGGGGCGCGGGGGGTCTGAACACTGAAGCTTTCTTT. Amino acid sequence: CAWSRPTGGAGGLNTEAFF.

This rearrangement joins TRBV12-3 or TRBV12-4 to TRBJ1-1; no reliable D call. The CDR3 sequence is 12 residues long. Between the trimmed V and J ends, which lost 3 bases and 6 bases, there was a span of 8 bases. The CDR3 here is CASSFPRSEAFF. Written as DNA, the CDR3 is TGTGCCAGCAGTTTCCCCCGTTCTGAAGCTTTCTTT.

This clone was picked up one time. The CDR3 is CASSQRGGDLMFF. The DNA for the CDR3 is TGCGCCAGCAGCCAACGGGGGGGGGACCTCATGTTTTTT. The chain employs TRBV4-3 and TRBJ1-4, with TRBD1 as a possible D gene (5 bases). The germline gives CDR1 LGHNA, CDR2 YSLEER. This CDR3 is built from 13 residues. The V end was cut by 2 bases, the J end by 15 bases, with 16 bases between.